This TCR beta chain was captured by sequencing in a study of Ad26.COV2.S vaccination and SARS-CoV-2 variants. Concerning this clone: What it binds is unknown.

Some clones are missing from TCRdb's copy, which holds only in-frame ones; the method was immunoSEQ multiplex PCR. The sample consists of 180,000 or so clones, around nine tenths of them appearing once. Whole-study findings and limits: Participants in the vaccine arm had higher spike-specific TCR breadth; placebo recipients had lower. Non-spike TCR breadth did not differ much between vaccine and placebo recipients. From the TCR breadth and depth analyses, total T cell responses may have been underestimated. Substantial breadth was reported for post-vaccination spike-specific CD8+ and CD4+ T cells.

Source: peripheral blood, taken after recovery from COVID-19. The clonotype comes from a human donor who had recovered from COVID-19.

CDR3 sequence: CASGTWVKETQYF. CDR3 coding DNA: TGCGCCAGCGGAACGTGGGTAAAGGAGACCCAGTACTTC. The V call is TRBV4-1, the J call TRBJ2-5; no reliable D call. The ends were cut back, 8 bases at V and 5 bases at J, with 15 bases in the middle. The CDR3 runs to 13 residues. The germline V gene has CDR1 MGHRA and CDR2 YSYEKL.